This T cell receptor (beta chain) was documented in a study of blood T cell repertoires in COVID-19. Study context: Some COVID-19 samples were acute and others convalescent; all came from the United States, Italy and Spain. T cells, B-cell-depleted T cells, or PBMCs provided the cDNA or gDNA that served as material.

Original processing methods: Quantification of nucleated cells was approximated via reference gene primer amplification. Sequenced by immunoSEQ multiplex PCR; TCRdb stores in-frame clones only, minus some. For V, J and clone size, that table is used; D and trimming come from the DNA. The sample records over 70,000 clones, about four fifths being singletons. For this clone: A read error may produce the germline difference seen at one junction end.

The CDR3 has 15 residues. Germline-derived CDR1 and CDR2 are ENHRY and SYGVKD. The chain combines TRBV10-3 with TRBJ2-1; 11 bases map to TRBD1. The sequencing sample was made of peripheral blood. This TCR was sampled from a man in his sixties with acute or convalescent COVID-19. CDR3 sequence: CAISEGQGAYSEQFF. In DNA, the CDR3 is TGTGCCATCAGTGAAGGACAGGGGGCTTACAGTGAGCAGTTCTTC.